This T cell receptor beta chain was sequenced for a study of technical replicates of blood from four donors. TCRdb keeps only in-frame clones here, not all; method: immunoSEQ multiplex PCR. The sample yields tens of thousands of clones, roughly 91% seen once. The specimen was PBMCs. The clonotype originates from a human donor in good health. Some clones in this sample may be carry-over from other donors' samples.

CDR3: CASSLVQGRGETQYF. The CDR3, as DNA: TGTGCCAGCAGCTTGGTTCAGGGGAGGGGCGAGACCCAGTACTTC. The V gene is TRBV5-6, the J gene TRBJ2-5, with a tentative D call TRBD2 (7 bases). Trimming pared 0 bases from V and 5 bases from J, leaving 14 bases between. CDR3 size: 15 residues. The V gene's germline CDR1 is SGHDT and CDR2 YYEEEE.